The T cell receptor beta chain described here comes from a study of T cell responses to AZD1222 COVID-19 vaccine. This CDR3 region has 17 residues. CDR1 and CDR2 (germline): SGHDN, FVKESK. V lost 0 bases, J lost 6 bases, and 13 bases stayed unmatched. Of note for this clone: Its specificity is not known.

Whole-study findings and limits: Clonal diversity may have been underestimated, and the donors were mostly white British, with more females than males. No day 14 peak samples; only post-peak repertoires were characterized. Nearly half of unique spike-specific TCRs reportedly avoided B.1.351 and B.1.1.7 mutated regions. Two doses of AZD1222 preceded a rise in Spike-specific TCR breadth and depth.

The repertoire was sequenced with immunoSEQ multiplex PCR; TCRdb's copy has only in-frame clones and lacks some. The sample consists of tens of thousands of clones, over 75% of them appearing once. This specimen was peripheral blood, taken on day 0 of AZD1222 vaccination. This TCR was recovered from an adult in good health. The rearrangement links TRBV14 to TRBJ2-7, with 8 positions matching TRBD1. CDR3: CASSQEPSGGRGCEQYF. Written as DNA, the CDR3 is TGTGCCAGCAGCCAAGAACCCTCAGGGGGCCGCGGTTGCGAGCAGTACTTC.